This T cell receptor (beta chain) comes out of a study of blood T cell repertoires in COVID-19. As for the study in general: Some COVID-19 samples were acute and others convalescent; all came from the United States, Italy and Spain.

Sequencing used immunoSEQ multiplex PCR; TCRdb keeps in-frame clones, though not all of them. In the table there are 250,000 to 350,000 clones, around 89% of which are singletons. Germline CDR1 and CDR2: SGHRS and YFSETQ. Trimming cost V 4 bases and J 3 bases; bases outside gene matches: 4. This CDR3 is 14 amino acids long. The chain links TRBV5-1 to TRBJ2-1; 7 nucleotides align to TRBD1. The sequencing sample was made of peripheral blood. This TCR was recovered from a woman in her 30s who had recovered from COVID-19. CDR3 nucleotide sequence: TGCGCCAGCAGCCTCCGACAGGGCTACAATGAGCAGTTCTTC. Its protein product is CASSLRQGYNEQFF.